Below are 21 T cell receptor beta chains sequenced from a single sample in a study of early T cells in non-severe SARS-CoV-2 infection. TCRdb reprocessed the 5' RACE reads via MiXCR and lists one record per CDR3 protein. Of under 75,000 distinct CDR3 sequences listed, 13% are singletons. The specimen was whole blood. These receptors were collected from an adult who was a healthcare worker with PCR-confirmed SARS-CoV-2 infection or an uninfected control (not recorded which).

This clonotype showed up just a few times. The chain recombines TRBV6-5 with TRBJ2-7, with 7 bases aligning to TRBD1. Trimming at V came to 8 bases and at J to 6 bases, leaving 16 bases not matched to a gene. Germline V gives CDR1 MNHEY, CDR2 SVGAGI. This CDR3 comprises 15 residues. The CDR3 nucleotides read TGTGCCAGCCTTTCTCTGACAGGGTCTTCGCTCGAGCAGTACTTC. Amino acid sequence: CASLSLTGSSLEQYF.

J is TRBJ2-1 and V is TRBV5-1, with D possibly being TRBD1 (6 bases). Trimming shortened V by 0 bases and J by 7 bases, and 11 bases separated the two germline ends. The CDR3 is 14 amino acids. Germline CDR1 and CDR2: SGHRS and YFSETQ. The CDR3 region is CASSLGGQGNEQFF. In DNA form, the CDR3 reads TGCGCCAGCAGCTTGGGAGGTCAGGGGAATGAGCAGTTCTTC. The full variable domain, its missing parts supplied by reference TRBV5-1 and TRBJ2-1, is KAGVTQTPRYLIKTRGQQVTLSCSPISGHRSVSWYQQTPGQGLQFLFEYFSETQRNKGNFPGRFSGRQFSNSRSEMNVSTLELGDSALYLCASSLGGQGNEQFFGPGTRLTVL.

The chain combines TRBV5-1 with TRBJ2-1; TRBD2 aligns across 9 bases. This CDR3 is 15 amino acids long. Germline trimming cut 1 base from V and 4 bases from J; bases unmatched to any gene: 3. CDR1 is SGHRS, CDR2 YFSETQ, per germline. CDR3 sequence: CASSLSLAGYNEQFF. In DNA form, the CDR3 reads TGCGCCAGCAGCTTGAGTCTAGCGGGATACAATGAGCAGTTCTTC.

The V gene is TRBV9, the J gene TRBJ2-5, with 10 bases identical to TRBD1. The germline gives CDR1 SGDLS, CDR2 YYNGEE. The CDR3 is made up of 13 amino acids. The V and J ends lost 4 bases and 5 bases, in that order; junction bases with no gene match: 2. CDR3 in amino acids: CASSSTGGETQYF. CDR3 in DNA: TGTGCCAGCAGCTCGACAGGGGGCGAGACCCAGTACTTC. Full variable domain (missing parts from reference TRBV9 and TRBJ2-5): DSGVTQTPKHLITATGQRVTLRCSPRSGDLSVYWYQQSLDQGLQFLIQYYNGEERAKGNILERFSAQQFPDLHSELNLSSLELGDSALYFCASSSTGGETQYFGPGTRLLVL.

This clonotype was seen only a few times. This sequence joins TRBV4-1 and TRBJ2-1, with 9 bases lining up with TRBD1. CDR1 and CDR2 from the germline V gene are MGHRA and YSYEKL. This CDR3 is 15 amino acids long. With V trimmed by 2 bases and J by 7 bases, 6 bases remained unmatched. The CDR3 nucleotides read TGCGCCAGCAGCCAAAGACAGGGGGACAGGAATGAGCAGTTCTTC. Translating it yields CASSQRQGDRNEQFF.

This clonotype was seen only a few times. CDR3 nucleotide sequence: TGTGCCAGCAATGGACAGGGGACTTACAATGAGCAGTTCTTC. As protein: CASNGQGTYNEQFF. The chain uses TRBV2 and TRBJ2-1, with 9 bases identical to TRBD1. The CDR3 is 14 residues long. After removal of 7 bases from V and 4 bases from J, the junction contained 5 bases not matched to a gene. Germline V lookup: CDR1 SNHLY, CDR2 FYNNEI.

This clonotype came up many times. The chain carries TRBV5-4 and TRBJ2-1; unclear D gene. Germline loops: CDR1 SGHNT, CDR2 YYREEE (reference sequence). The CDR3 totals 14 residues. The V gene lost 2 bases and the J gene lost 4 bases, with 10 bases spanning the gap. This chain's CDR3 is CASSLPLEYNEQFF. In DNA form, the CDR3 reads TGTGCCAGCAGCTTACCACTTGAATACAATGAGCAGTTCTTC. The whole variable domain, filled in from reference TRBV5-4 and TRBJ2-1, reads ETGVTQSPTHLIKTRGQQVTLRCSSQSGHNTVSWYQQALGQGPQFIFQYYREEENGRGNFPPRFSGLQFPNYSSELNVNALELDDSALYLCASSLPLEYNEQFFGPGTRLTVL.

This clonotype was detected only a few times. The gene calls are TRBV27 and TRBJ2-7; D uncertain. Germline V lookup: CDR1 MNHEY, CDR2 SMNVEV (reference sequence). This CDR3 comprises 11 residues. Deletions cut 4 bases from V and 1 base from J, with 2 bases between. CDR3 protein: CASSWSYEQYF. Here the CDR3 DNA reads TGTGCCAGCAGTTGGTCCTACGAGCAGTACTTC.

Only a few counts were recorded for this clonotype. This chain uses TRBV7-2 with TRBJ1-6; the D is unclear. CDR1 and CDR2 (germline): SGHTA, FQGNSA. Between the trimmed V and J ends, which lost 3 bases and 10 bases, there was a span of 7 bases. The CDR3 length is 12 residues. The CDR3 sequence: CASSFIASPLHF. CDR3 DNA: TGTGCCAGCAGCTTCATAGCGTCACCCCTCCACTTT.

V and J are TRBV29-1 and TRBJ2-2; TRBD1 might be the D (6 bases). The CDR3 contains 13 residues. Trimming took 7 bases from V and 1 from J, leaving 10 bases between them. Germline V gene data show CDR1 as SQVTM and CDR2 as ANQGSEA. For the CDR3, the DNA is TGCAGCGCTCAGACAGGGAACACCGGGGAGCTGTTTTTT. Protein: CSAQTGNTGELFF.

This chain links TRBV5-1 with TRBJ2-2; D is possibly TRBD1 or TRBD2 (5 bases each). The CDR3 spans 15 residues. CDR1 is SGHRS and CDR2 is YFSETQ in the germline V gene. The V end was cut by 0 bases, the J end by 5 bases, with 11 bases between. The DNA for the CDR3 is TGCGCCAGCAGCTTGGTTGGGACCCTAACCGGGGAGCTGTTTTTT. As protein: CASSLVGTLTGELFF.

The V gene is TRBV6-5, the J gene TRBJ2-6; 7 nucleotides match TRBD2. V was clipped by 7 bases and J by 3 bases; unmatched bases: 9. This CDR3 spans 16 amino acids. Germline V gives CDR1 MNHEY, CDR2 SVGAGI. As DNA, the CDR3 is TGTGCCAGCATTGGCGTGAAGCGGGGTGGGGCCAACGTCCTGACTTTC. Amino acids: CASIGVKRGGANVLTF.

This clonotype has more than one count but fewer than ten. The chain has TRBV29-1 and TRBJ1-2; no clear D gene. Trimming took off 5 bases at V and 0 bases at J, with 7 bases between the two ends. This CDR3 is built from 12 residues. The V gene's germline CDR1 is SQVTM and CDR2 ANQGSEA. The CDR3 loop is CSVLLANYGYTF. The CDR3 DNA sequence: TGCAGCGTTCTGCTGGCTAACTATGGCTACACCTTC.

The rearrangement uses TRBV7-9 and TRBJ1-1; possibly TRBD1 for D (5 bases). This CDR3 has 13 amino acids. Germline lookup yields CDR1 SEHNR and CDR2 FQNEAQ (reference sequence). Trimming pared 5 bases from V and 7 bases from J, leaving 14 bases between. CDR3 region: CASSRVGEVEAFF. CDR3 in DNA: TGTGCCAGCAGCCGTGTGGGGGAAGTTGAAGCTTTCTTT.

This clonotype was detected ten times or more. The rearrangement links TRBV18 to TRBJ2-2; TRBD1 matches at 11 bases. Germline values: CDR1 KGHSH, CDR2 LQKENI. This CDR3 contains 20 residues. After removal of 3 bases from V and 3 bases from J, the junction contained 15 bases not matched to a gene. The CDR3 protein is CASSPDSGDRGFRHTGELFF. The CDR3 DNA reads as TGTGCCAGCTCACCGGACTCTGGGGACAGGGGGTTCAGACACACCGGGGAGCTGTTTTTT.

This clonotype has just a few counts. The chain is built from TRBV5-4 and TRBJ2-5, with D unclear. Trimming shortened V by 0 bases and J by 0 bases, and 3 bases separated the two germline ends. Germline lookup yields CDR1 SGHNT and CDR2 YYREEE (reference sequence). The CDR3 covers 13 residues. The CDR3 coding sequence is TGTGCCAGCAGCTTGGGTTACCAAGAGACCCAGTACTTC. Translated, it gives CASSLGYQETQYF.

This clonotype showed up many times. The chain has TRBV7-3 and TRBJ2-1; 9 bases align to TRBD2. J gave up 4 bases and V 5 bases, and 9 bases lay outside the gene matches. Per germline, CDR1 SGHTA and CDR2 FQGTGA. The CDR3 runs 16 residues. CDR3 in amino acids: CASSPRRLAGYNEQFF. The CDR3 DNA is TGTGCCAGCAGCCCAAGGCGGCTAGCGGGATACAATGAGCAGTTCTTC.

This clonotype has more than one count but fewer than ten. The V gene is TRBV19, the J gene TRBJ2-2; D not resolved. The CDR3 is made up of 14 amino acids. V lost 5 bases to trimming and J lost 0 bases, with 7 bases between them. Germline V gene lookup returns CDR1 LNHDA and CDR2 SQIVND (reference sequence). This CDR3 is CASSQSANTGELFF. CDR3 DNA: TGTGCCAGTAGTCAGAGCGCGAACACCGGGGAGCTGTTTTTT.

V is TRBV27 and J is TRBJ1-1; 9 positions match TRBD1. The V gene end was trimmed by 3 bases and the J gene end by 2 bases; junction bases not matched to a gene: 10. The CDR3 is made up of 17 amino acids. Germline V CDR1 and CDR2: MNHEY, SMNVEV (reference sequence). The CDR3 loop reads CASSLGQGRRGNTEAFF. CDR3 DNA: TGTGCCAGCAGTTTGGGACAGGGTAGGCGGGGAAACACTGAAGCTTTCTTT.

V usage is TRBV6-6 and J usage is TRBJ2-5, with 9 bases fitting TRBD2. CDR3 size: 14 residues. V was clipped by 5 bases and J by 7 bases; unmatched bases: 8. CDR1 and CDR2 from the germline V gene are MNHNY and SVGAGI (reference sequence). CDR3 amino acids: CASSRTTREGTQYF. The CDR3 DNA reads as TGTGCCAGCAGTCGGACTACGCGGGAGGGGACCCAGTACTTC.

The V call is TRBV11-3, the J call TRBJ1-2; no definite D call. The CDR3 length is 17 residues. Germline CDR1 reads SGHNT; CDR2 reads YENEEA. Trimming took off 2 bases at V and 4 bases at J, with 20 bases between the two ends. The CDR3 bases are TGTGCCAGCAGCTTATCCTCAGAAACTCATCTCAGCTATGGCTACACCTTC. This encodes CASSLSSETHLSYGYTF.